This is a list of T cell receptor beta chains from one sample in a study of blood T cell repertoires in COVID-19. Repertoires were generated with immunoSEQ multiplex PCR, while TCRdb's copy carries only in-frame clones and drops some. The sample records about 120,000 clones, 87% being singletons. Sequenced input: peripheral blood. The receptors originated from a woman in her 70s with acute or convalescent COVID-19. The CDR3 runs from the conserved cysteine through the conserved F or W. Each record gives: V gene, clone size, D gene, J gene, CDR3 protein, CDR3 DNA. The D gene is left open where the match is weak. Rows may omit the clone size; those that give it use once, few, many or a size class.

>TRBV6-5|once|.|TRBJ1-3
CASSYSRGALGNTIYF
TGTGCCAGCAGTTACTCGCGGGGGGCGCTTGGAAACACCATATATTTT
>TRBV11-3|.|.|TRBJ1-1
CASSSNTNTEAFF
TGTGCCAGCAGCTCCAATACAAACACTGAAGCTTTCTTT
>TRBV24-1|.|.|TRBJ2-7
CATSASGTKQYF
TGTGCCACCAGTGCCTCGGGTACCAAGCAGTACTTC
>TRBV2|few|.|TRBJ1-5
CASSEGQGKQPQHF
TGTGCCAGCAGTGAGGGGCAGGGTAAGCAGCCCCAGCATTTT
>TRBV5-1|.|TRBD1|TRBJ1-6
CASSLAGQRYNSPLHF
TGCGCCAGCAGCTTGGCGGGACAGCGTTATAATTCACCCCTCCACTTT
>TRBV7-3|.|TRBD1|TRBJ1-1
CASSSRQGSEAFF
TGTGCCAGCAGCTCCCGACAGGGGTCGGAAGCTTTCTTT
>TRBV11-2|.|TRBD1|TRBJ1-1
CASSATGGNTEAFF
TGTGCCAGCAGCGCAACAGGGGGCAACACTGAAGCTTTCTTT
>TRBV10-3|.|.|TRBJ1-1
CAIRLQENTEAFF
TGTGCCATCAGACTCCAGGAGAACACTGAAGCTTTCTTT
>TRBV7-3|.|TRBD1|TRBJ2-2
CASSGILGQVTGELFF
TGTGCCAGCAGCGGAATACTGGGACAGGTCACCGGGGAGCTGTTTTTT
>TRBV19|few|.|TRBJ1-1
CASSTGTNPLMNTEAFF
TGTGCCAGCAGTACCGGGACAAACCCCCTGATGAACACTGAAGCTTTCTTT
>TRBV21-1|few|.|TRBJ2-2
CASNTRGPGTTNTGELFF
TGTGCCAGCAACACTAGGGGGCCAGGGACCACGAACACCGGGGAGCTGTTTTTT
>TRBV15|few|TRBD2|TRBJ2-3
CATSRDLAGAFTDTQYF
TGTGCCACCAGCAGAGACCTAGCGGGGGCCTTCACAGATACGCAGTATTTT
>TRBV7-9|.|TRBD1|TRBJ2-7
CASSRPGTGNYEQYF
TGTGCCAGCAGCCGTCCCGGGACAGGGAACTACGAGCAGTACTTC
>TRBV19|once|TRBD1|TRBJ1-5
CASSVTGGNQPQHF
TGTGCCAGTAGTGTGACAGGGGGCAATCAGCCCCAGCATTTT
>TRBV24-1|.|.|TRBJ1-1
CATSHTGIEAFF
TGTGCCACCAGTCATACAGGAATTGAAGCTTTCTTT
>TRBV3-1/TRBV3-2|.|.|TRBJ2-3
CASSHDLVGIADTQYF
TGTGCCAGCAGCCATGACTTGGTCGGCATCGCAGATACGCAGTATTTT
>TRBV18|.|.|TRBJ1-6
CASSPLAGDNSPLHF
TGTGCCAGCTCACCATTAGCAGGGGATAATTCACCCCTCCACTTT
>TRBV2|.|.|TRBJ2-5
CASSLGLIETQYF
TGTGCCAGCAGTCTAGGACTTATAGAGACCCAGTACTTC
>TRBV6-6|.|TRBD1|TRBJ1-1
CASSYSGQGRTEAFF
TGTGCCAGCAGTTACTCCGGACAGGGTAGAACTGAAGCTTTCTTT
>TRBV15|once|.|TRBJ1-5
CATSRDTAFNQPQHF
TGTGCCACCAGCAGAGATACCGCGTTTAATCAGCCCCAGCATTTT
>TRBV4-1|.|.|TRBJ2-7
CASSQPTAGGRYEQYF
TGCGCCAGCAGCCAACCTACCGCCGGGGGTCGGTACGAGCAGTACTTC
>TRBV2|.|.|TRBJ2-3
CASSDQSFTDTQYF
TGTGCCAGCAGTGACCAGTCCTTCACAGATACGCAGTATTTT
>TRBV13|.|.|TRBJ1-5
CASSLGPSPGQPQHF
TGTGCCAGCAGCTTAGGCCCCTCCCCGGGACAGCCCCAGCATTTT
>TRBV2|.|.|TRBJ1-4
CASNELGRDEKLFF
TGTGCCAGCAACGAGCTGGGGAGAGACGAAAAACTGTTTTTT
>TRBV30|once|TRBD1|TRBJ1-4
CAWRGLDRGNEKLFF
TGTGCCTGGAGGGGCCTGGACAGGGGGAATGAAAAACTGTTTTTT
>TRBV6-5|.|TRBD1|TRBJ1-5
CASSPDRGWQPQHF
TGTGCCAGCAGTCCCGACAGGGGCTGGCAGCCCCAGCATTTT
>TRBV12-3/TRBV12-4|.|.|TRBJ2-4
CASSLRGNIQYF
TGTGCCAGCAGCCTTAGGGGGAACATTCAGTACTTC
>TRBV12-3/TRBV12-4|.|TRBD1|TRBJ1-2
CASGRTGSGYTF
TGTGCCAGCGGACGGACAGGGAGTGGCTACACCTTC
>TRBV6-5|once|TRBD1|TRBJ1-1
CASSYGTANTEAFF
TGTGCCAGCAGTTACGGGACAGCGAACACTGAAGCTTTCTTT
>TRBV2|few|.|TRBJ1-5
CASSGSLGQGQPQHF
TGTGCCAGCAGTGGATCGCTGGGACAAGGCCAGCCCCAGCATTTT
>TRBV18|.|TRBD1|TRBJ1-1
CASSPDLDRVLAFF
TGTGCCAGCTCACCAGACCTGGACAGGGTGTTGGCTTTCTTT
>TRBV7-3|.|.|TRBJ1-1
CASSSQGARQTEAFF
TGTGCCAGCAGCTCCCAAGGGGCTAGACAGACTGAAGCTTTCTTT
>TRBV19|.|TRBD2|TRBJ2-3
CASSIVGGETDTQYF
TGTGCCAGTAGTATAGTCGGGGGGGAAACAGATACGCAGTATTTT
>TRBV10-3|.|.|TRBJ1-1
CAINYSGDGTEAFF
TGTGCCATCAATTACAGCGGGGACGGCACTGAAGCTTTCTTT
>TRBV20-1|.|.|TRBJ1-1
CSASRGSNTEAFF
TGCAGTGCTAGTCGGGGATCCAACACTGAAGCTTTCTTT
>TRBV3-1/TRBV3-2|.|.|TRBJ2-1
CASSLYQGNEQFF
TGTGCCAGCAGCCTTTACCAGGGGAATGAGCAGTTCTTC
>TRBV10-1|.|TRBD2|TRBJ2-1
CASSSRLAGDLNEQFF
TGCGCCAGCAGTTCCCGACTAGCGGGAGACCTCAATGAGCAGTTCTTC
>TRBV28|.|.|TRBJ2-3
CASSGQAGTDTQYF
TGTGCCAGCTCGGGACAAGCAGGTACAGATACGCAGTATTTT
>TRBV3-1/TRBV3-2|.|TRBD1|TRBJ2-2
CASSFPGTESTGELFF
TGTGCCAGCAGCTTCCCCGGGACAGAGAGCACCGGGGAGCTGTTTTTT
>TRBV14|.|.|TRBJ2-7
CASSQERSKAGINYEQYF
TGTGCCAGCAGCCAAGAAAGATCAAAGGCAGGGATCAACTACGAGCAGTACTTC
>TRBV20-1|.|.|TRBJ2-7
CSAAGDEQYF
TGCAGTGCTGCAGGGGACGAGCAGTACTTC
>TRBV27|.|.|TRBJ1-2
CARAVGPADYGYTF
TGTGCCAGAGCGGTAGGGCCCGCTGACTATGGCTACACCTTC
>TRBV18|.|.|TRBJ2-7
CASSPPEQTTYEQYF
TGTGCCAGCTCACCACCGGAACAGACTACCTACGAGCAGTACTTC
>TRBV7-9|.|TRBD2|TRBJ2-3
CASSFVRGLAGGTDTQYF
TGTGCCAGCAGCTTCGTTCGTGGACTAGCGGGGGGCACAGATACGCAGTATTTT
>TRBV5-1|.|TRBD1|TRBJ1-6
CASSLGGQYNSPLHF
TGCGCCAGCAGCTTGGGGGGACAGTATAATTCACCCCTCCACTTT
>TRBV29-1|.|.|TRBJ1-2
CSVRGATNYGYTF
TGCAGCGTACGAGGAGCAACTAACTATGGCTACACCTTC
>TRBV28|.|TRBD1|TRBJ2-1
CASSGFGTGSYNEQFF
TGTGCCAGCAGTGGGTTCGGGACAGGCTCCTACAATGAGCAGTTCTTC
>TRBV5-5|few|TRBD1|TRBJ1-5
CASSLPGGNQPQHF
TGTGCCAGCAGCTTGCCAGGGGGTAATCAGCCCCAGCATTTT
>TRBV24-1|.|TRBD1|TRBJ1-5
CATSDGTGSAQPQHF
TGTGCCACCAGTGATGGGACAGGGTCGGCTCAGCCCCAGCATTTT
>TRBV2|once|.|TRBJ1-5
CASQGPGREMNQPQHF
TGTGCCAGTCAGGGTCCCGGGAGAGAGATGAATCAGCCCCAGCATTTT
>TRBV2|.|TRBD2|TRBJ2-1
CASSAGLAGSNEQFF
TGTGCCAGCAGTGCAGGGCTAGCGGGGTCCAATGAGCAGTTCTTC
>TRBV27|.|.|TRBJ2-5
CASKPPGLVGTQYF
TGTGCCAGCAAACCCCCGGGACTGGTTGGGACCCAGTACTTC